These 5 T cell receptor beta chains came from one sample sequenced in a study of T-cell memory formation after mild COVID-19. TCRdb fed the 5' RACE reads into MiXCR, producing one record per CDR3 protein. The data show about 400,000 distinct CDR3 sequences, 20% to 25% seen once. Sequencing input: PBMCs or a T cell subset sorted from them (not recorded which). The receptors originated from an adult woman who had mild COVID-19 (a few samples of this study predate the infection). Cell type and time point are not known.

The V call is TRBV12-3 or TRBV12-4, the J call TRBJ2-7; 14 bases are shared with TRBD2. This CDR3 is built from 18 residues. Losses at the gene ends were 1 base for V and 5 bases for J; bases not matched to a gene: 10. CDR3 loop: CASSLDRLAGGPENEQYF. CDR3 coding DNA: TGTGCCAGCAGTTTAGACAGACTAGCGGGAGGGCCCGAGAACGAGCAGTACTTC.

The gene calls are TRBV20-1 and TRBJ2-7, with TRBD2 identical over 10 bases. Germline trimming cut 6 bases from V and 4 bases from J; bases unmatched to any gene: 9. CDR1 DFQATT and CDR2 SNEGSKA come from the germline V gene (reference sequence). This CDR3 has 14 residues. For the CDR3, the DNA is TGCAGTGCCCAGAGAGCGGGAGGGGCGTACGAGCAGTACTTC. Translation: CSAQRAGGAYEQYF.

In its sample, this clonotype was seen a few times. V and J are TRBV24-1 and TRBJ2-1; the D gene could be TRBD1 or TRBD2 (7 bases each). The V end lost 3 bases, the J end lost 3 bases, and 14 bases lay between the germline ends. In germline, CDR1 is KGHDR, CDR2 SFDVKD. The CDR3 contains 16 residues. CDR3 nucleotide sequence: TGTGCCACCAGTGATCCACAGGGGAGGGACTACAATGAGCAGTTCTTC. This gives the protein CATSDPQGRDYNEQFF.

This clonotype has ten or more counts. The chain employs TRBV5-5 and TRBJ2-7; no definite D call. Germline V gene data show CDR1 as SGHKS and CDR2 as YYEKEE (reference sequence). CDR3 length equals 13 residues. Trimming pared 0 bases from V and 1 base from J, leaving 5 bases between. In DNA form, the CDR3 reads TGTGCCAGCAGCTTGGACAGATCCTACGAGCAGTACTTC. Residues: CASSLDRSYEQYF.

The V and J genes are TRBV6-2 or TRBV6-3 and TRBJ2-7; D gene uncertain. This CDR3 is built from 13 residues. Germline values: CDR1 MNHEY, CDR2 SVGEGT. V gave up 6 bases and J gave up 0 bases, with 9 bases separating them. Here the CDR3 reads CASRPPASYEQYF. The DNA for the CDR3 is TGTGCCAGCAGACCTCCCGCCTCCTACGAGCAGTACTTC.